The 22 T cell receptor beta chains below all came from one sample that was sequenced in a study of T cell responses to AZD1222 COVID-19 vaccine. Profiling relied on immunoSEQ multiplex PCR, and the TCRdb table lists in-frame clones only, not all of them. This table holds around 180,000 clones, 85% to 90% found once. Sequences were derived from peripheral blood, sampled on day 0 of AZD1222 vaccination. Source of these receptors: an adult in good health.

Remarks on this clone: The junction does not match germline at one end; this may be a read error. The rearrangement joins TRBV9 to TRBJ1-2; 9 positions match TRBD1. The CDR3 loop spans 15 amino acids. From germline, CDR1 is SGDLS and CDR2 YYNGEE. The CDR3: CASSLQGAGDYGYTF. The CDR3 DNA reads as TGTGCCAGCAGCTTACAGGGGGCGGGAGACTACGGCTACACCTTC.

DNA of the CDR3: TGCGCCAGCAGCTTGGGTTCCGGGGCGAATCAGCCCCAGCATTTT. Translated: CASSLGSGANQPQHF. The chain couples TRBV5-1 to TRBJ1-5; weak D call: TRBD1 (5 bases). Trimming took 0 bases from V and 4 from J, leaving 11 bases between them. The CDR3 is 15 amino acids. From germline, CDR1 is SGHRS and CDR2 YFSETQ.

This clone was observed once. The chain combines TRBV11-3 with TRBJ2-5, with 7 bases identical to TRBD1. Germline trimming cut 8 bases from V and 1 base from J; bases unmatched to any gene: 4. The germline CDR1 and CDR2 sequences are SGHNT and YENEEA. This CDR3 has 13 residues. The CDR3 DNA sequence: TGTGCCAGCTCGACAGGGACCCAAGAGACCCAGTACTTC. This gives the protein CASSTGTQETQYF.

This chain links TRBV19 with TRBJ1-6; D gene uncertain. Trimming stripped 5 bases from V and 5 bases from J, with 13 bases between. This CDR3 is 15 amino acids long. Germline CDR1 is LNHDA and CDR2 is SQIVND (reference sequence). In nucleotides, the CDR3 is TGTGCCAGTAGTCGAGACGGGTCGGATAATTCACCCCTCCACTTT. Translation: CASSRDGSDNSPLHF.

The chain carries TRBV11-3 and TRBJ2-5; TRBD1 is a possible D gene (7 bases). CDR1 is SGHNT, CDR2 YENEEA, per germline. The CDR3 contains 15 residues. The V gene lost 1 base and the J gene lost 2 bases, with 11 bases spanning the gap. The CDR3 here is CASSLGAGGQETQYF. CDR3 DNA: TGTGCCAGCAGCTTAGGGGCAGGGGGGCAAGAGACCCAGTACTTC.

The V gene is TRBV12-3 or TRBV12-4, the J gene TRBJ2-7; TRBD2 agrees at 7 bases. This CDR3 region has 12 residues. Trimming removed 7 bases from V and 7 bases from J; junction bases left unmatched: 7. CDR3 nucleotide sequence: TGTGCCAGCAACCGCGGGGGTAATGAGCAGTACTTC. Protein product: CASNRGGNEQYF.

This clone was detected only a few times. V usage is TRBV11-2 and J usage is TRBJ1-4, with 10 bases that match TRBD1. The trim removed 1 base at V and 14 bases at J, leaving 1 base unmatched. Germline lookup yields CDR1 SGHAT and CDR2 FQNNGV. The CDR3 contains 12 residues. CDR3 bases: TGTGCCAGCAGCTTAGGACAGGGGGCTCTGTTTTTT. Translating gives CASSLGQGALFF.

CDR3 protein: CASSPPGTGDTGELFF. In nucleotides, the CDR3 is TGTGCCAGCAGCCCTCCCGGGACAGGGGACACCGGGGAGCTGTTTTTT. This rearrangement joins TRBV5-4 to TRBJ2-2; 10 bases match TRBD1. Trimming at V came to 4 bases and at J to 3 bases, leaving 6 bases not matched to a gene. The CDR3 totals 16 residues. The germline CDR1 and CDR2 sequences are SGHNT and YYREEE (reference sequence).

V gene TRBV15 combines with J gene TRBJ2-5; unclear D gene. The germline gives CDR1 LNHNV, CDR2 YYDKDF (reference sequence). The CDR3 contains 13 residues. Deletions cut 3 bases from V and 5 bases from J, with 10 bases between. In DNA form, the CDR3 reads TGTGCCACCAGCAGTGGGGTCTCCGAGACCCAGTACTTC. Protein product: CATSSGVSETQYF.

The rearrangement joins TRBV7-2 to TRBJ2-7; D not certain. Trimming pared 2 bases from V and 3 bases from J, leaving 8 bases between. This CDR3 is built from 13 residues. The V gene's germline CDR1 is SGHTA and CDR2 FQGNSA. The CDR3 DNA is TGTGCCAGCAGCTTAAATCTAGACTACGAGCAGTACTTC. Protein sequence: CASSLNLDYEQYF.

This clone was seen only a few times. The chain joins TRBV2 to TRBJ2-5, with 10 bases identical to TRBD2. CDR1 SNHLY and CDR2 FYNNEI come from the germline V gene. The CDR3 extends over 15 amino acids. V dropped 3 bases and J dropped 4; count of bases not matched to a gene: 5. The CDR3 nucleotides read TGTGCCAGCAGTGATCGGAGCGGGAGGGGAGAGACCCAGTACTTC. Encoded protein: CASSDRSGRGETQYF.

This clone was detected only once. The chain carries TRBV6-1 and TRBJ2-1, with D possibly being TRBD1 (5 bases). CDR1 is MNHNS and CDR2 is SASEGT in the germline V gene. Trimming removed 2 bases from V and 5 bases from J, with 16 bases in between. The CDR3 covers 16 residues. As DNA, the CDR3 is TGTGCCAGCAGTGAAAGGGGCCCGCTTGGGGACAATGAGCAGTTCTTC. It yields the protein CASSERGPLGDNEQFF.

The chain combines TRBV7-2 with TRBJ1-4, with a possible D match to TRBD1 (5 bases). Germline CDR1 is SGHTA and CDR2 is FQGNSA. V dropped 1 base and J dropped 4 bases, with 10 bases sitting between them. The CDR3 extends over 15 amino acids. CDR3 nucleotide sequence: TGTGCCAGCAGCTTAGTAGGGGCGGGTAATGAAAAACTGTTTTTT. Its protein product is CASSLVGAGNEKLFF.

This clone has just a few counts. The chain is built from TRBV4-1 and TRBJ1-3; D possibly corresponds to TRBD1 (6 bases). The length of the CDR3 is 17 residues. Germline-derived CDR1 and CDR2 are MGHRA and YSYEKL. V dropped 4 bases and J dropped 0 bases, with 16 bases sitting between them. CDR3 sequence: CASSPTGTTYSGNTIYF. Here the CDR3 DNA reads TGCGCCAGCAGCCCAACCGGGACAACCTACTCTGGAAACACCATATATTTT.

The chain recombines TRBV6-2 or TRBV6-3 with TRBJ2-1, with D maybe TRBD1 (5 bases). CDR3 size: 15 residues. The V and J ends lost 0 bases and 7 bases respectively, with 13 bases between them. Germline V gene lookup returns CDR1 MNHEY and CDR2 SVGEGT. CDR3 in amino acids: CASSYSRGPVNEQFF. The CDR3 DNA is TGTGCCAGCAGTTACTCAAGGGGCCCGGTTAATGAGCAGTTCTTC.

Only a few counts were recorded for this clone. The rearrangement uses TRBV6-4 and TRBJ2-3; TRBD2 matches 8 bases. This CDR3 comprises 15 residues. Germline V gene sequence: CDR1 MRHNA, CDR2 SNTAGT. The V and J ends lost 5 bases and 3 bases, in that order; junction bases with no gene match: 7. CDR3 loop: CASSYSGGGTDTQYF. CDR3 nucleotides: TGTGCCAGCAGTTACAGCGGGGGAGGGACAGATACGCAGTATTTT.

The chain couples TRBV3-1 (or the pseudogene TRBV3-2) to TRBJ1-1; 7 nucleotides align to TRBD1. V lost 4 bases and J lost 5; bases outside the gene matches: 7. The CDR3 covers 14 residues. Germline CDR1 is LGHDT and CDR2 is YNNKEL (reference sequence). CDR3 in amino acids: CASSRVQGRTEAFF. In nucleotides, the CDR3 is TGTGCCAGCAGCCGGGTACAGGGGAGAACTGAAGCTTTCTTT.

The CDR3 region has the DNA TGTGCCAGCCGCTCCACAGAGAATAGCAATCAGCCCCAGCATTTT. Its protein is CASRSTENSNQPQHF. The V gene is TRBV28, the J gene TRBJ1-5, with D uncertain. The CDR3 has 15 amino acids. CDR1 MDHEN and CDR2 SYDVKM come from the germline V gene. V was pared by 8 bases and J by 0 bases, with 14 bases between. Combining the CDR3 with reference TRBV28 and TRBJ1-5 gives the whole variable domain DVKVTQSSRYLVKRTGEKVFLECVQDMDHENMFWYRQDPGLGLRLIYFSYDVKMKEKGDIPEGYSVSREKKERFSLILESASTNQTSMYLCASRSTENSNQPQHFGDGTRLSIL.

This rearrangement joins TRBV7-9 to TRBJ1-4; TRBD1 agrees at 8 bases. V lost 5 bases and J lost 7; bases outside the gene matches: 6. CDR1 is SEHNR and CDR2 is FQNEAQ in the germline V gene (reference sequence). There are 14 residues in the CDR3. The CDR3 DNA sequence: TGTGCCAGCAGCCCCGGACAGGGCCCTGAAAAACTGTTTTTT. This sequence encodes CASSPGQGPEKLFF.

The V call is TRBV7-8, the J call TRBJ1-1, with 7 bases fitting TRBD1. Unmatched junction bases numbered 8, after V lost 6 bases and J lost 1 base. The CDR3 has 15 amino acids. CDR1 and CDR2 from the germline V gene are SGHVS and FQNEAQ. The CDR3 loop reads CASRNRGQRNTEAFF. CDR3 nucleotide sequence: TGTGCCAGCAGGAATAGGGGACAGCGGAACACTGAAGCTTTCTTT.

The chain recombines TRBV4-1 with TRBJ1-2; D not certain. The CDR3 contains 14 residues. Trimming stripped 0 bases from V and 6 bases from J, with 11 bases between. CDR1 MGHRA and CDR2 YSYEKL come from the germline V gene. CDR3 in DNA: TGCGCCAGCAGCCAAGACCCCGTAAGTCATGGCTACACCTTC. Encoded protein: CASSQDPVSHGYTF.

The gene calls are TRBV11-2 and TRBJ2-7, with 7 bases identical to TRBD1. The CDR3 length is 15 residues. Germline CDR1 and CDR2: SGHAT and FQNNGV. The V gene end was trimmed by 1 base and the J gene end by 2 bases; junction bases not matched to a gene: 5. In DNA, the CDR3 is TGTGCCAGCAGCTTAGGAGGGACAGCTACCTACGAGCAGTACTTC. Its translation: CASSLGGTATYEQYF.